The present TCR beta chain was sequenced within a study of technical replicates of blood from a handful of donors. The method was immunoSEQ multiplex PCR; TCRdb's version includes in-frame clones alone and lacks a portion of them. The data contain some 74,000 clones, approximately 89% of them seen just once; the ten biggest clones take up 0.41%. The specimen was T cells isolated from PBMCs. The clonotype originates from a human donor in good health.

CDR3 in amino acids: CASSPNPPGQWTEAFF. In DNA form, the CDR3 reads TGTGCCAGCAGCCCTAACCCCCCGGGACAATGGACTGAAGCTTTCTTT. J is TRBJ1-1 and V is TRBV9; TRBD1 is a possible D gene (6 bases). This CDR3 region has 16 residues. The V and J ends lost 4 bases and 5 bases respectively, with 21 bases between them. Germline CDR1 and CDR2: SGDLS and YYNGEE. Supplemented by reference TRBV9 and TRBJ1-1, the full variable domain reads DSGVTQTPKHLITATGQRVTLRCSPRSGDLSVYWYQQSLDQGLQFLIQYYNGEERAKGNILERFSAQQFPDLHSELNLSSLELGDSALYFCASSPNPPGQWTEAFFGQGTRLTVV.